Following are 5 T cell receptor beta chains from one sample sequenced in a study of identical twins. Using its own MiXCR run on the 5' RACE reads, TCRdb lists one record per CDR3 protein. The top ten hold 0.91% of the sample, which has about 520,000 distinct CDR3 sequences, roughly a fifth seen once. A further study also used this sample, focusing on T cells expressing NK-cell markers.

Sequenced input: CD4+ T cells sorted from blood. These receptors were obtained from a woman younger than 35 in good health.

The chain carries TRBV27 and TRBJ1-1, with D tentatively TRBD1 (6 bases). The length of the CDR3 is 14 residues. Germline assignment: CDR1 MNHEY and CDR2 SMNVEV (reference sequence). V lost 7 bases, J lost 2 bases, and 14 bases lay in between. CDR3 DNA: TGTGCCAGCAACCGGGTAGGGGGAAACACTGAAGCTTTCTTT. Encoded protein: CASNRVGGNTEAFF.

This CDR3 reads CASSPTTGEAFF. CDR3 coding DNA: TGTGCCAGCTCACCGACGACAGGTGAAGCTTTCTTT. The chain links TRBV18 to TRBJ1-1; TRBD1 is a possible D gene (6 bases). Looked up from germline, CDR1 is KGHSH and CDR2 is LQKENI. The CDR3 length is 12 residues. Trimming stripped 3 bases from V and 7 bases from J, with 9 bases between.

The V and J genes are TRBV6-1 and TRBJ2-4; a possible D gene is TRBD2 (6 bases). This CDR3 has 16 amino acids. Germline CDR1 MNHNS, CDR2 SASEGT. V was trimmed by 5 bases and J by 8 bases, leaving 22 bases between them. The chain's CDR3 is CASSKTPGRLGDIQYF. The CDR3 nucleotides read TGTGCCAGCAGTAAAACTCCCGGGAGATTGGGGGACATTCAGTACTTC.

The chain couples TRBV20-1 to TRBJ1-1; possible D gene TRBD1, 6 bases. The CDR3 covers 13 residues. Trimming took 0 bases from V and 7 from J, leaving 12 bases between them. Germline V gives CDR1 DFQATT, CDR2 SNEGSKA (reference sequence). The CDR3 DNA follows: TGCAGTGCTAGAGATACCAGGGGAGTTGAAGCTTTCTTT. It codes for CSARDTRGVEAFF.

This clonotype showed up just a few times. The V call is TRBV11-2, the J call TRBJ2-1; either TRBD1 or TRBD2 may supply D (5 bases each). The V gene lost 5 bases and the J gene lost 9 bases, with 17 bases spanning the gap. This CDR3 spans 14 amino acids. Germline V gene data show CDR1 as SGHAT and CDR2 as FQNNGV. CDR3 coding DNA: TGTGCCAGCAGCCCCGGGGCTCCCAGCGGTGAGCAGTTCTTC. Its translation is CASSPGAPSGEQFF.